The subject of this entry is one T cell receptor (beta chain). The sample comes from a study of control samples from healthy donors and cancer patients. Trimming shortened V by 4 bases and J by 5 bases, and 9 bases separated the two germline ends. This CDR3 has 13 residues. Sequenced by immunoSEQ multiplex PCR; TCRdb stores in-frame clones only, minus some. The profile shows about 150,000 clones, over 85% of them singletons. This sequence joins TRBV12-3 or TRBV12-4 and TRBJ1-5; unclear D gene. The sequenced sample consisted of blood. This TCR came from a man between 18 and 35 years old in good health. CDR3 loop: CASSYDTDQPQHF. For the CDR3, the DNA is TGTGCCAGCAGTTATGACACCGATCAGCCCCAGCATTTT.